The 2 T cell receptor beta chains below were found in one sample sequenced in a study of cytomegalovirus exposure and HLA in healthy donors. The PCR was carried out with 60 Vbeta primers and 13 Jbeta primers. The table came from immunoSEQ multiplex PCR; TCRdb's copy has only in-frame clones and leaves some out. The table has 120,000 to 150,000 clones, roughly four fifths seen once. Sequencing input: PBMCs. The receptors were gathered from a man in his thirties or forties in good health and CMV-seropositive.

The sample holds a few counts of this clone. CDR3: CASSVGAGTRNTEAFF. The CDR3 region has the DNA TGTGCCAGCAGCGTAGGGGCAGGGACACGGAACACTGAAGCTTTCTTT. The chain is built from TRBV9 and TRBJ1-1; D is perhaps TRBD1 (6 bases). This CDR3 has 16 amino acids. Trimming removed 0 bases at V and 1 base at J, with 13 bases between. Per germline, CDR1 SGDLS and CDR2 YYNGEE.

The CDR3 DNA is TGCGCCAGCAGCGCCGGGACAGCCCTACTTGCCGAGCAGTACTTC. Translating gives CASSAGTALLAEQYF. The chain links TRBV5-1 to TRBJ2-7; 7 bases map to TRBD1. Germline V CDR1 and CDR2: SGHRS, YFSETQ. The CDR3 covers 15 residues. V was pared by 4 bases and J by 6 bases, with 13 bases of the junction left unmatched. Full variable domain (outside the CDR3, taken from reference TRBV5-1 and TRBJ2-7): KAGVTQTPRYLIKTRGQQVTLSCSPISGHRSVSWYQQTPGQGLQFLFEYFSETQRNKGNFPGRFSGRQFSNSRSEMNVSTLELGDSALYLCASSAGTALLAEQYFGPGTRLTVT.